Here is one T cell receptor beta chain with its context. These data are taken from a study of siplizumab effects on memory and regulatory T cells. V shed 0 bases and J shed 6 bases, with 15 bases lying between them. The CDR3 sequence is 16 residues long. CDR1 is KGHSH and CDR2 is LQKENI in the germline V gene. The repertoire was sequenced with immunoSEQ multiplex PCR; TCRdb's copy has only in-frame clones and lacks some. The repertoire includes about 110,000 clones, 80% to 95% of them detected once, and 1% to 1.5% sits in the top ten. V is TRBV18 and J is TRBJ1-5; D is ambiguous. Sequenced: CD4+ T cells sorted from blood. This TCR came from a human donor in good health. CDR3 nucleotide sequence: TGTGCCAGCTCACCACCGGAATCCGGGGAGGGTCAGCCCCAGCATTTT. It codes for CASSPPESGEGQPQHF. The full variable domain, with the rest looked up from reference TRBV18 and TRBJ1-5, is NAGVMQNPRHLVRRRGQEARLRCSPMKGHSHVYWYRQLPEEGLKFMVYLQKENIIDESGMPKERFSAEFPKEGPSILRIQQVVRGDSAAYFCASSPPESGEGQPQHFGDGTRLSIL.